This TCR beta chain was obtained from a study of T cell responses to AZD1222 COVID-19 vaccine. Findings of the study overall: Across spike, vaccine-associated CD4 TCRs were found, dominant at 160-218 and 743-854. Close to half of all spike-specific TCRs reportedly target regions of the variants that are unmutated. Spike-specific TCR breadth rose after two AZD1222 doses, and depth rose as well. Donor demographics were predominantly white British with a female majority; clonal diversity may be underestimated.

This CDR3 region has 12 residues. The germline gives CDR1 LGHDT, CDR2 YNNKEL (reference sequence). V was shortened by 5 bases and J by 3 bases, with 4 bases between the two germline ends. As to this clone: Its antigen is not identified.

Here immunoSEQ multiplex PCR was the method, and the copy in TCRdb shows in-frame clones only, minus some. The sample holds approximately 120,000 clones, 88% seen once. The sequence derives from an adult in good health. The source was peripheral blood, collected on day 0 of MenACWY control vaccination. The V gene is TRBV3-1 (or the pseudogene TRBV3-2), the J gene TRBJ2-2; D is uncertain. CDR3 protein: CASSSYTGELFF. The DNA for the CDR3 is TGTGCCAGCAGCTCCTACACCGGGGAGCTGTTTTTT.